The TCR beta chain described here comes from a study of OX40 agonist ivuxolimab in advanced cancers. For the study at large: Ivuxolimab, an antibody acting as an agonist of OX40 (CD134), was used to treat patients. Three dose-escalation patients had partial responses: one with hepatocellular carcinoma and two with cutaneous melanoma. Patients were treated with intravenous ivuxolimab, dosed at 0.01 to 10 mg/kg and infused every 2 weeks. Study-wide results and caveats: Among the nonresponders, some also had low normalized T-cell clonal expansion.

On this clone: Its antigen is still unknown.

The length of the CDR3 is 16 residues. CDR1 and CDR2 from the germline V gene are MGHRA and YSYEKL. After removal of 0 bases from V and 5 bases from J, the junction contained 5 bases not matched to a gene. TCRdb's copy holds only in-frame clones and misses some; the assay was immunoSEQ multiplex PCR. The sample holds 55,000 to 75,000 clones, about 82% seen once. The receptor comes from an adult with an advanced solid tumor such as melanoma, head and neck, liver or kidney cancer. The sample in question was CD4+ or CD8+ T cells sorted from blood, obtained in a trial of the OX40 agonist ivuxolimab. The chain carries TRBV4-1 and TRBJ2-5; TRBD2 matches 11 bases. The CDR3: CASSQEASGGRETQYF. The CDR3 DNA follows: TGCGCCAGCAGCCAAGAGGCTAGCGGGGGGAGGGAGACCCAGTACTTC.